This T cell receptor (beta chain) was captured by sequencing in a study of blood T cell repertoires in COVID-19 (dated by TCRdb to the early 2020s). For context, the study as a whole: Samples from collaborators originated in the United States, Italy and Spain and spanned both the acute and convalescent phases of COVID-19. The material from the prospective study consisted of cDNA or gDNA derived from T cells, B-cell-depleted T cells, or PBMCs. Deeply sampled blood TCRbeta repertoires from subjects exposed to, actively infected with, or recovered from COVID-19 were included in the dataset. The repertoires were made available in a free public database intended to serve as a resource for research on the immune response to SARS-CoV-2. The samples were drawn from two sources: the first 160 participants of the ongoing ImmuneRACE study, and about 1,300 subjects contributed by 6 global collaborators. Sample metadata almost always included a de-identified subject ID, COVID-19 status, age in years and sex. HLA class I and class II types, where available, came from metadata supplied by the sample provider rather than from assay-based typing.

Collaborating institutions collected whole blood in K2EDTA tubes following their own protocols. For TCRbeta analysis, collaborator samples were shipped as frozen whole blood, as isolated PBMCs, or as DNA extracted from either sample type. Worth noting for this clone: Its target antigen remains unknown. There are no base qualities to consult, and no much larger clone falls within one base.

TCRbeta CDR3 regions were amplified from genomic DNA by means of the immunoSEQ Assay, a bias-controlled multiplex PCR. The published analysis was carried out like this. Within the assay, amplification of reference gene primers was used to estimate how many nucleated cells each sample contained. To quantify the absolute abundance of each unique TCRbeta CDR3 rearrangement, sequence reads were collapsed and filtered. Productive Simpson clonality was computed per sample as the square root of Simpson's diversity index over productive rearrangements. TCRdb carries this immuneACCESS record with in-frame sequences only. Its versions omit some clonotypes, under half of them owing to an unresolved V gene in the studies checked, with the rest unexplained. V and J calls and clone size are those listed in that table; D and trimming were worked out from the DNA. The sample has around 60,000 clones on record, over 75% of them singletons. The ten largest clones represent around 3.9% of the sample.

V is cut back by 6 bases and J by 4 bases, with 8 bases in the junction unmatched. The germline V gene provides CDR1 MNHEY and CDR2 SVGEGT. The CDR3 numbers 15 residues from cysteine through phenylalanine. The kept DNA is CDR3 alone, 45 bases in frame from the first base. Overall results and qualifications from the work: Clinical and demographic metadata were provided uncurated, with the amount varying by source and participant.

This sequence originates from a man in his 70s with acute or convalescent COVID-19. Material: peripheral blood. The chain links TRBV6-2 or TRBV6-3 with TRBJ1-5; TRBD1 agrees with 8 junctional bases. The CDR3 is CASSWTGIRNQPQHF. The DNA sequence is TGTGCCAGCAGCTGGACAGGGATTCGGAATCAGCCCCAGCATTTT.